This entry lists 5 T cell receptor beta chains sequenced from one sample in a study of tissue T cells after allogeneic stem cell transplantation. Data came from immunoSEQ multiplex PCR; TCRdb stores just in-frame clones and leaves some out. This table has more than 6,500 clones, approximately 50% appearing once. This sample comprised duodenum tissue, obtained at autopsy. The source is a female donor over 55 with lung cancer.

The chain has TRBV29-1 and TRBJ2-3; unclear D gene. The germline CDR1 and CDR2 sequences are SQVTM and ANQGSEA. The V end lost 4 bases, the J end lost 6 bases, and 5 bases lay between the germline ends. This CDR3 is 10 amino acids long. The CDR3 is CSVVGDTQYF. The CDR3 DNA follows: TGCAGCGTTGTCGGGGATACGCAGTATTTT.

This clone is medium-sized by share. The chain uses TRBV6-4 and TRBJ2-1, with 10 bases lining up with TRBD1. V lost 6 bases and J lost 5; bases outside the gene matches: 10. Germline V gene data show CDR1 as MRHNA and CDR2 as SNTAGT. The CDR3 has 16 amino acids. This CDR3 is CASRPLGTGENNEQFF. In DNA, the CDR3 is TGTGCCAGCAGGCCCCTTGGGACAGGGGAGAACAATGAGCAGTTCTTC.

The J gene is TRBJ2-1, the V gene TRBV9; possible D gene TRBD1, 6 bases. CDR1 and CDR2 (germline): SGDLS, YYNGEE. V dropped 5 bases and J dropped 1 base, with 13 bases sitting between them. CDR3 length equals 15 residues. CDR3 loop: CASSQAGASYNEQFF. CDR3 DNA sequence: TGTGCCAGCAGTCAAGCAGGGGCTTCCTACAATGAGCAGTTCTTC. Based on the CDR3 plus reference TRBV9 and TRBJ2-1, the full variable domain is DSGVTQTPKHLITATGQRVTLRCSPRSGDLSVYWYQQSLDQGLQFLIQYYNGEERAKGNILERFSAQQFPDLHSELNLSSLELGDSALYFCASSQAGASYNEQFFGPGTRLTVL.

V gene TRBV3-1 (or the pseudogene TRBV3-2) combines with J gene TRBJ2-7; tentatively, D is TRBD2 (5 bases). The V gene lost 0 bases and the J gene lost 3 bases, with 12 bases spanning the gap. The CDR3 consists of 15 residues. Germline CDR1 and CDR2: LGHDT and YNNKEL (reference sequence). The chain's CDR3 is CASSQEGVGSYEQYF. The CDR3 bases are TGTGCCAGCAGCCAAGAAGGAGTAGGGAGCTACGAGCAGTACTTC.

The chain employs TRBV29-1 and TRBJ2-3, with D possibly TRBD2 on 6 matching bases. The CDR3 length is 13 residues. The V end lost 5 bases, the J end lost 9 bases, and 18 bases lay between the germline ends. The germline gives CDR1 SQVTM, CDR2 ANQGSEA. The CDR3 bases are TGCAGCGTTAGAGGGGTAAGCCGGGGGACGCAGTATTTT. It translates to CSVRGVSRGTQYF.